The next 11 T cell receptor beta chains were all read from a single sample in a study of blood T cell repertoires in COVID-19. The table came from immunoSEQ multiplex PCR; TCRdb's copy has only in-frame clones and leaves some out. In the table there are under 350,000 clones, roughly 91% of which are singletons. Sequenced: PBMCs or T cells enriched from blood (not recorded which). The source is a woman in her sixties or seventies who had recovered from COVID-19.

The V and J genes are TRBV11-2 and TRBJ1-5, with D uncertain. The length of the CDR3 is 13 residues. Per the germline V gene, CDR1 is SGHAT and CDR2 is FQNNGV. Deletions cut 1 base from V and 4 bases from J, with 5 bases between. The CDR3 is CASSLGRNQPQHF. CDR3 nucleotide sequence: TGTGCCAGCAGCTTAGGGAGAAATCAGCCCCAGCATTTT.

This chain uses TRBV19 with TRBJ2-2; D might be TRBD1 (5 bases). The V gene lost 7 bases and the J gene lost 4 bases, with 13 bases spanning the gap. Germline V CDR1 and CDR2: LNHDA, SQIVND (reference sequence). This CDR3 contains 14 residues. The CDR3 reads CASMGHYRTGELFF. The DNA for the CDR3 is TGTGCCAGTATGGGGCACTACCGCACCGGGGAGCTGTTTTTT.

Remarks on this clone: This sample also contains other DNA sequences that code for the same CDR3. V and J are TRBV18 and TRBJ2-7; D is undetermined. V was clipped by 3 bases and J by 3 bases, with 12 bases between them. The CDR3 is made up of 14 amino acids. Germline V gene data show CDR1 as KGHSH and CDR2 as LQKENI. CDR3 amino acids: CASSPGLVSYEQYF. The CDR3 bases are TGTGCCAGCTCACCCGGGTTGGTAAGCTACGAGCAGTACTTC.

The rearrangement links TRBV28 to TRBJ1-5; D unresolved. CDR1 and CDR2 from the germline V gene are MDHEN and SYDVKM. This CDR3 contains 13 residues. The V end lost 3 bases, the J end lost 2 bases, and 5 bases lay between the germline ends. The CDR3 is CASSFVGNQPQHF. DNA of the CDR3: TGTGCCAGCAGTTTCGTCGGCAATCAGCCCCAGCATTTT.

The chain has TRBV27 and TRBJ2-3; 10 bases line up with TRBD2. Germline V gives CDR1 MNHEY, CDR2 SMNVEV (reference sequence). Germline trimming cut 6 bases from V and 3 bases from J; bases unmatched to any gene: 0. CDR3 length: 13 residues. CDR3: CASRTSGTDTQYF. The CDR3 DNA reads TGTGCCAGCAGGACTAGCGGGACAGATACGCAGTATTTT.

The chain recombines TRBV30 with TRBJ1-1, with D possibly TRBD1 on 6 matching bases. Germline lookup yields CDR1 GTSNPN and CDR2 SVGIG (reference sequence). With 0 bases removed from V and 0 bases from J, the gap between germline ends came to 14 bases. The CDR3 runs to 16 residues. The CDR3 region has the DNA TGTGCCTGGAGTGTCTGGGGGGGCGATATGAACACTGAAGCTTTCTTT. The encoded protein is CAWSVWGGDMNTEAFF. Full variable domain (remainder filled in from reference TRBV30 and TRBJ1-1): SQTIHQWPATLVQPVGSPLSLECTVEGTSNPNLYWYRQAAGRGLQLLFYSVGIGQISSEVPQNLSASRPQDRQFILSSKKLLLSDSGFYLCAWSVWGGDMNTEAFFGQGTRLTVV.

The chain carries TRBV29-1 and TRBJ1-2; 10 bases align to TRBD1. CDR3 length: 15 amino acids. Per germline, CDR1 SQVTM and CDR2 ANQGSEA. The V and J ends lost 5 bases and 4 bases, in that order; junction bases with no gene match: 10. CDR3 sequence: CSVLSGTGAGYGYTF. The CDR3 bases are TGCAGCGTTCTCTCCGGGACAGGGGCTGGCTATGGCTACACCTTC.

The chain employs TRBV3-1 (or the pseudogene TRBV3-2) and TRBJ2-7; D unclear. This CDR3 contains 14 residues. The ends were cut back, 0 bases at V and 2 bases at J, with 8 bases in the middle. Germline CDR1 and CDR2: LGHDT and YNNKEL (reference sequence). The DNA for the CDR3 is TGTGCCAGCAGCCAAGACCTTCAGACCTACGAGCAGTACTTC. Encoded protein: CASSQDLQTYEQYF.

J is TRBJ2-7 and V is TRBV23-1; no firm D call. TRBV23-1 belongs to the ORF category, with a function that is uncertain. V was trimmed by 5 bases and J by 8 bases, leaving 10 bases between them. This CDR3 has 11 amino acids. CDR3 sequence (DNA): TGCGCCAGCAGTACACCCAAAAAGCAGTACTTC. Amino acids: CASSTPKKQYF.

This sequence joins TRBV11-1 and TRBJ2-2; TRBD2 matches 8 bases. V dropped 7 bases and J dropped 3; count of bases not matched to a gene: 7. This CDR3 region has 15 residues. Germline CDR1 and CDR2: SGHAT and FQDESV (reference sequence). CDR3 bases: TGTGCCAGCACCCTACGGGGGGGCGACACCGGGGAGCTGTTTTTT. Translated, it gives CASTLRGGDTGELFF.

J is TRBJ2-1 and V is TRBV28; 11 positions match TRBD2. This CDR3 is 15 amino acids long. V gave up 5 bases and J gave up 6 bases; unmatched junction bases: 6. Germline lookup yields CDR1 MDHEN and CDR2 SYDVKM. The CDR3 sequence: CASSHLAGGGNEQFF. The CDR3 DNA follows: TGTGCCAGCAGTCACTTAGCGGGAGGGGGCAATGAGCAGTTCTTC.